The source of this TCR beta chain is a study of blood T cell repertoires in COVID-19. Whole-study context: The analysed material was cDNA or gDNA that came from T cells, B-cell-depleted T cells, or PBMCs.

This clone was counted a few times. TCRdb's copy holds only in-frame clones and misses some; the assay was immunoSEQ multiplex PCR. The sample includes 130,000 or so clones, approximately 79% of them seen just once. V was pared by 5 bases and J by 9 bases, with 11 bases between. Germline V gene sequence: CDR1 DFQATT, CDR2 SNEGSKA (reference sequence). This CDR3 has 11 residues. Sequenced input: PBMCs or T cells enriched from blood (not recorded which). The TCR was taken from a man in his forties or fifties with acute COVID-19. The chain uses TRBV20-1 and TRBJ2-1, with TRBD2 as a possible D gene (7 bases). CDR3 DNA sequence: TGCAGTGCTTGGAGGGGGGGTGAGCAGTTCTTC. It translates to CSAWRGGEQFF.